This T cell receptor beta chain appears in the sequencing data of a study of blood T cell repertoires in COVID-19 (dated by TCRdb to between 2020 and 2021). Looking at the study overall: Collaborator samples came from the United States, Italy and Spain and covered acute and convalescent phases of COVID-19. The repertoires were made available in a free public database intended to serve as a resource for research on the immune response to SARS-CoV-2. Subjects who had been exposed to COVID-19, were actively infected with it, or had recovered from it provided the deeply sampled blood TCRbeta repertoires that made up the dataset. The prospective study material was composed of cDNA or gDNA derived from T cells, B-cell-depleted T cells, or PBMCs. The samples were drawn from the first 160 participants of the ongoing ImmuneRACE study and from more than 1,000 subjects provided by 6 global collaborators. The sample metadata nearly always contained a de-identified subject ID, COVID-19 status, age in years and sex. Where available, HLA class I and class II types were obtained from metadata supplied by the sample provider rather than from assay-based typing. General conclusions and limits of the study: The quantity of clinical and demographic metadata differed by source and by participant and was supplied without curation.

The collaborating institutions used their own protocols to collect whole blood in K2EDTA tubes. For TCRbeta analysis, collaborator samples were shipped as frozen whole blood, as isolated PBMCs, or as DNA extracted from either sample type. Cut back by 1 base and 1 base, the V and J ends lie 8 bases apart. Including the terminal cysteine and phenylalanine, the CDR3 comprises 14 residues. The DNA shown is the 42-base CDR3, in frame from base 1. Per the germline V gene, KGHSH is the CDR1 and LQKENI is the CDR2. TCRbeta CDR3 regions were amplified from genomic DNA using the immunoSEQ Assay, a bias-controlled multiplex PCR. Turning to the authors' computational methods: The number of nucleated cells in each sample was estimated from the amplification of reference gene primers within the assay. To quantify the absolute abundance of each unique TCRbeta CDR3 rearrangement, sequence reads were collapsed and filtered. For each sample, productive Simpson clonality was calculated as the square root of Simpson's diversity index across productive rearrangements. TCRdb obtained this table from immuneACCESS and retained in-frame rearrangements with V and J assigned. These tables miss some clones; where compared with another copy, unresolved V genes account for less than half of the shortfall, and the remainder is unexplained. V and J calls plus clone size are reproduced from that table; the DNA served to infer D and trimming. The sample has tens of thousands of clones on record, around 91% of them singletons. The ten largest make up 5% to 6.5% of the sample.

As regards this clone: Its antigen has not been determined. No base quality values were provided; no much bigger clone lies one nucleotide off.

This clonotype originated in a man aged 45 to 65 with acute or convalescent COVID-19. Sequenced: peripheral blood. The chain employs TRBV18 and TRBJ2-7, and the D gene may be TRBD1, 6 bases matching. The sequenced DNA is TGTGCCAGCTCACCACTCCAGGGGTCCTACGAGCAGTACTTC. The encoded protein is CASSPLQGSYEQYF.